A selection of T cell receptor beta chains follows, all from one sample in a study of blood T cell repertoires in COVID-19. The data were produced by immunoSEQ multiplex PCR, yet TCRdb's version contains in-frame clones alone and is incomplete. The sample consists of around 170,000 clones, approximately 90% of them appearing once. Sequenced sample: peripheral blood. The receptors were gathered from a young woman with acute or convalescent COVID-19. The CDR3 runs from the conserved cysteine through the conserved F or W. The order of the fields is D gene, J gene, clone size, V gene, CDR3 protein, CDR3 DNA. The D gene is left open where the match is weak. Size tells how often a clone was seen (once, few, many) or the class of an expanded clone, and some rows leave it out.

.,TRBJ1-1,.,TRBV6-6,CASSYPEGNTEAFF,TGTGCCAGCAGTTACCCCGAGGGGAACACTGAAGCTTTCTTT
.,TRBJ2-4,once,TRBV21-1,CASTRLELKNIQYF,TGTGCCAGCACACGGCTAGAACTCAAAAACATTCAGTACTTC
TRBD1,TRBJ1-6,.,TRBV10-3,CAISDLGQAYSPLHF,TGTGCCATCAGTGACTTGGGACAGGCTTATTCACCCCTCCACTTT
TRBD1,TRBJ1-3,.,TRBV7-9,CAYGQGADTIYF,TGTGCCTACGGACAGGGGGCAGACACCATATATTTT
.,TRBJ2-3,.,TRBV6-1,CASSDRTDTQYF,TGTGCCAGCAGTGACAGGACAGATACGCAGTATTTT
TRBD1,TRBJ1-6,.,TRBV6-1,CASSEAGQGSSPLHF,TGTGCCAGCAGTGAAGCGGGACAGGGTAGTTCACCCCTCCACTTT
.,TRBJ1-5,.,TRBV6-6,CASTGGGTVHPQHF,TGTGCCAGCACGGGAGGTGGTACAGTGCATCCCCAGCATTTT
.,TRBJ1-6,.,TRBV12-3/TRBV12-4,CASSLHYSPLHF,TGTGCCAGCAGTTTACATTATTCACCCCTCCACTTT
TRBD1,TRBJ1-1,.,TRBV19,CASSWGTGNTEAFF,TGTGCCAGTAGTTGGGGGACAGGGAACACTGAAGCTTTCTTT
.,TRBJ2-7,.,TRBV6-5,CASSYSSGTSLTEQYF,TGTGCCAGCAGTTACTCCTCCGGCACTAGTCTTACCGAGCAGTACTTC
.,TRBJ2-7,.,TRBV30,CACTSSYEQYF,TGTGCCTGTACGAGCTCCTACGAGCAGTACTTC
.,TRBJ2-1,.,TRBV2,CASEVLDSVSEFF,TGTGCCAGCGAGGTTCTTGATTCCGTCTCAGAGTTCTTC
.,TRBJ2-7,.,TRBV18,CASSPGLNYEQYF,TGTGCCAGCTCACCTGGACTCAACTACGAGCAGTACTTC
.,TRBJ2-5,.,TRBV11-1,CASSLDPGSETQYF,TGTGCCAGCAGCTTAGATCCGGGATCAGAGACCCAGTACTTC
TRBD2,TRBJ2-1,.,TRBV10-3,CAIRVAGVGNEQFF,TGTGCCATCAGGGTGGCGGGAGTCGGCAATGAGCAGTTCTTC
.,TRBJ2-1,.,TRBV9,CASSVAGTGTTSNEQFF,TGTGCCAGCAGCGTAGCGGGAACCGGGACAACGAGCAATGAGCAGTTCTTC
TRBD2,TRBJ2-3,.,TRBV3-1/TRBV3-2,CASSSGRGDTQYF,TGTGCCAGCAGTAGCGGGAGGGGAGATACGCAGTATTTT
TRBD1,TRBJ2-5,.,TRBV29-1,CSAGTAETQYF,TGCAGCGCCGGGACAGCAGAGACCCAGTACTTC
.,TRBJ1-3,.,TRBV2,CASSASYSSGNTIYF,TGTGCCAGCAGTGCCTCCTACAGCTCTGGAAACACCATATATTTT